The T cell receptor beta chain under discussion was sequenced for a study of CXCR3-negative and CXCR3-positive naive CD8 T cells. With regard to this clonotype: The target antigen is unknown.

Study-wide results and limits: Researchers report that CXCR3-positive naive cells carry more hydrophobic TRB CDR3s than CXCR3-negative naive cells. With respect to TRBV-TRBJ usage, naive CXCR3-negative and CXCR3-positive cells were similar; memory differed.

Germline V gives CDR1 MDHEN, CDR2 SYDVKM. This CDR3 spans 15 amino acids. UMI-labeled TRB cDNA libraries were prepared by 5' RACE. With the 5' RACE reads reprocessed, TCRdb shows one record per CDR3 protein and no DNA. Its table lists tens of thousands of distinct CDR3 sequences. The origin of this receptor is a human donor in good health. Some clones in this sample may be carry-over from other donors' samples. Sequencing used naive CXCR3+ CD8+ T cells from blood. Subset denoted: CD45RO-CCR7+CD27+CD95- naive CD8+ T cells expressing CXCR3 (TNR3+). The V and J genes are TRBV28 and TRBJ2-7; TCRdb's D call, TRBD1, is unchecked because there is no DNA. CDR3 residues: CASSLLAGRAFEQYF.